Presented here are 5 T cell receptor beta chains from one specimen sequenced in a study of cytomegalovirus exposure and HLA in healthy donors. Researchers ran the PCR with 60 Vbeta and 13 Jbeta primers. Produced via immunoSEQ multiplex PCR; TCRdb's table is partial and in-frame only. This table has about 200,000 clones, 70% to 80% appearing once. The material sequenced was PBMCs. The receptors here all came from a male donor in good health and CMV-seronegative.

This clone showed up just a few times. The CDR3 protein is CASRSGLASNEQFF. DNA of the CDR3: TGTGCCAGCAGGTCGGGACTAGCGTCGAATGAGCAGTTCTTC. The chain is built from TRBV5-6 and TRBJ2-1; 10 positions agree with TRBD2. This CDR3 comprises 14 residues. With V trimmed by 5 bases and J by 7 bases, 6 bases remained unmatched. Germline loops: CDR1 SGHDT, CDR2 YYEEEE.

This clone was seen more than once but under ten times. The chain links TRBV29-1 to TRBJ2-5; TRBD2 is a possible D gene (6 bases). Looked up from germline, CDR1 is SQVTM and CDR2 is ANQGSEA. The CDR3 has 13 residues. Trimming shortened V by 6 bases and J by 0 bases, and 11 bases separated the two germline ends. The chain's CDR3 is CSVALAYQETQYF. The DNA for the CDR3 is TGCAGCGTCGCCCTAGCGTACCAAGAGACCCAGTACTTC.

The CDR3, as DNA: TGTGCCAGCAGTCCTCAGAACGGGATCACTGAAGCTTTCTTT. Translating gives CASSPQNGITEAFF. The chain uses TRBV6-4 and TRBJ1-1; D is unclear. V was pared by 5 bases and J by 4 bases, with 14 bases between. Germline assignment: CDR1 MRHNA and CDR2 SNTAGT. The CDR3 has 14 amino acids.

For the CDR3, the DNA is TGTGCCAGCCATCGGGACAGAACCTACGAGCAGTACTTC. Translation: CASHRDRTYEQYF. The chain uses TRBV2 and TRBJ2-7; the match to TRBD1 covers 7 bases. The CDR3 covers 13 residues. With V trimmed by 8 bases and J by 2 bases, 6 bases remained unmatched. From germline, CDR1 is SNHLY and CDR2 FYNNEI.

The chain has TRBV27 and TRBJ2-3; 10 bases are a match to TRBD2. The CDR3 is 17 residues long. CDR1 is MNHEY and CDR2 is SMNVEV in the germline V gene (reference sequence). V lost 4 bases to trimming and J lost 0 bases; unmatched junction nucleotides: 7. The CDR3 here is CASSYPGLASSTDTQYF. Written as DNA, the CDR3 is TGTGCCAGCAGTTATCCGGGACTAGCGTCTAGCACAGATACGCAGTATTTT.